A few counts support the clone carrying this T cell receptor (beta chain). The antigen is undetermined. This sample is drawn from a study of molecular identifiers for immune sequencing clone quantification. In the study overall: With replicates, the RNA of about 21,000 or 97,000 naive CD8 cells was split five ways and four were sequenced. Whole-study results and caveats: Clones above 20 RNA copies held over 98% of effector molecules, under 1% in naive cells.

The authors gated naive CD8 T cells as CD8+CD4-CCR7+CD45RA+ for sorting. Previously reported methods and listed TCR primers produced the bulk TCR libraries. TCRdb fed the PCR reads into MiXCR, producing one record per CDR3 protein. The data show 97,000 or so distinct CDR3 sequences, 30% to 45% seen once. The sample taken for sequencing was naive CD8+ T cells from blood, with Jurkat cell RNA spiked in. Described subset: FACS-sorted CD8+CD4-CCR7+CD45RA+ naive T cells. This clonotype was sampled from a human donor in good health. Some libraries in this study had Jurkat cell RNA spiked in.

The CDR3 nucleotides read TGTGCCAGTAGTTGGATGGGCCGCACAGATACGCAGTATTTT. It codes for CASSWMGRTDTQYF. This chain links TRBV19 with TRBJ2-3; D ambiguous. Germline V gene sequence: CDR1 LNHDA, CDR2 SQIVND (reference sequence). Trimming removed 5 bases from V and 1 base from J, with 10 bases in between. The length of the CDR3 is 14 residues.